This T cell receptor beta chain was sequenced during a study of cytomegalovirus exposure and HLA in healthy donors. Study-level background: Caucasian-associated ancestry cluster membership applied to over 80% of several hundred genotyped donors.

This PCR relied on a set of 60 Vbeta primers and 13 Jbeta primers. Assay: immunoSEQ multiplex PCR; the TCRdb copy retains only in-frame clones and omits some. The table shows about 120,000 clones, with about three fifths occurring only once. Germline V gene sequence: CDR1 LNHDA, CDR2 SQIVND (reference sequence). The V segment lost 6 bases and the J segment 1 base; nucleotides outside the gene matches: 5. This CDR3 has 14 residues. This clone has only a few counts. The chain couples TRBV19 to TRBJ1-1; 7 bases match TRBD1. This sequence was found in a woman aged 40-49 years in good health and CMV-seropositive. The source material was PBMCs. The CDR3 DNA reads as TGTGCCAGTAGCCTGGACAGGTCGAACACTGAAGCTTTCTTT. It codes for CASSLDRSNTEAFF. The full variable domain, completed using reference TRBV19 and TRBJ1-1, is DGGITQSPKYLFRKEGQNVTLSCEQNLNHDAMYWYRQDPGQGLRLIYYSQIVNDFQKGDIAEGYSVSREKKESFPLTVTSAQKNPTAFYLCASSLDRSNTEAFFGQGTRLTVV.